Included here is one T cell receptor (beta chain) sequence, with context. In this sample, this clone turned up a few times. Its binding antigen is unknown. No much larger clone exists at a distance of one base, and base qualities are not known. Inclusive of the bounding cysteine and phenylalanine, the CDR3 is 11 residues long. Solely the CDR3 DNA is kept, with 33 bases framed from the first base. V is reduced by 7 bases and J by 13 bases, leaving a spacing of 16 bases between them. Based on the germline V gene, the CDR1 and CDR2 sequences are SNHLY and FYNNEI. The source of the sample is a study of cytomegalovirus exposure and HLA in healthy donors (dated by TCRdb to 2016 to 2017). Some background on the complete study: A later analysis indicated that the 130 or so validation repertoires were generated on the platform also employed for the roughly 720 repertoires of the first cohort. The study aimed to test whether cataloging public T cell receptors could reveal signatures of past pathogen exposure. In addition to the first cohort of around 670 subjects, a separate validation cohort of approximately 130 different subjects was used. To predict cytomegalovirus infection status, the study brought together high-throughput TCR immunosequencing, statistical association of individual TCRs with disease status, and machine learning.

Library method: the immunoSEQ multiplex PCR assay. In the source study's methods: To diagnose cytomegalovirus status from the catalog of TCR beta chain sequences, a statistical classification framework was built. TCRdb carries this immuneACCESS record with in-frame sequences only. Its versions omit some clonotypes, under half of them owing to an unresolved V gene in the studies checked, with the rest unexplained. D and trimming were read from the DNA, whereas the V and J calls and clone size are those reported in that table. The sample table records approximately 170,000 clones; roughly 85% of these occur just once. The ten most abundant clones make up around a sixth of the sample. The donors were included in the validation cohort of around 120 subjects, a group kept apart from the approximately 670-subject first cohort. What the research found in general, with its limitations: Most TCR sequences were observed very rarely across donors, whereas some public TCRs were present in many individuals. The classifier was reported to diagnose cytomegalovirus status with high specificity and sensitivity in both the original and validation cohorts. A later analysis had no HLA typing for the validation cohort, so co-occurrence there was scored across all 110 or so repertoires. In the study, approximately 160 TCR beta chains were listed as associated with cytomegalovirus. According to the authors, the approach could potentially be generalized to other disease states and immunological phenotypes. Subsequent analysis determined that TCRs grouped into clusters in the first cohort also showed a tendency toward co-occurrence across the 90 to 150 validation repertoires, and approximately 93% of cluster scores exceeded 0. A few of the identified cytomegalovirus-associated TCR beta chains were confirmed in vitro to be specific for cytomegalovirus antigens.

Sample: PBMCs. This chain is built from TRBV2 and TRBJ1-2; TRBD1 might be the D gene, on 6 matching bases. The TCR comes from a man between 18 and 29 years old in good health and CMV-seropositive. The CDR3 protein is CASTYTGKRTF. The DNA is as follows: TGTGCCAGCACTTATACAGGGAAACGCACCTTC.